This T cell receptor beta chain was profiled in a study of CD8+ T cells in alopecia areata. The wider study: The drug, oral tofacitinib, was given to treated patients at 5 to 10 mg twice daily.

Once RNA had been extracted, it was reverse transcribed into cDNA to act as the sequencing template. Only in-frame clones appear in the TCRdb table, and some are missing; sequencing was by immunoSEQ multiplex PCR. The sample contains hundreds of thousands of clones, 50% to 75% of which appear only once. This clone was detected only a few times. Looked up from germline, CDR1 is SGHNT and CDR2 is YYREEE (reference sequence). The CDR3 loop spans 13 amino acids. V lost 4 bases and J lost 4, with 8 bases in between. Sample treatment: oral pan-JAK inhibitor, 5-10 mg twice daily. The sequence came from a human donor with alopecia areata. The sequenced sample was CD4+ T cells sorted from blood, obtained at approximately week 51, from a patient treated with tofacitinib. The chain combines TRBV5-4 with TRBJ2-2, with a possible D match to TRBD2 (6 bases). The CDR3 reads CASSPGGTGELFF. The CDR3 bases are TGTGCCAGCAGCCCCGGGGGCACCGGGGAGCTGTTTTTT.